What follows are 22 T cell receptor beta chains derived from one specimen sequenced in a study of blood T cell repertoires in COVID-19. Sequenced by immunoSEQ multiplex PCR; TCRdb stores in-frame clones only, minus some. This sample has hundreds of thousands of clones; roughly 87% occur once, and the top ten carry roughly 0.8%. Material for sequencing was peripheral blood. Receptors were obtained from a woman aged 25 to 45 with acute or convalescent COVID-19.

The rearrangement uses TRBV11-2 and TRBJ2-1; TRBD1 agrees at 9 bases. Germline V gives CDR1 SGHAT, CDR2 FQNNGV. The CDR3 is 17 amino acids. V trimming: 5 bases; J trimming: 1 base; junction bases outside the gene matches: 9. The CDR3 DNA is TGTGCCAGCAGCGGTCCCAGGACAGGGGCGTCCTACAATGAGCAGTTCTTC. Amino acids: CASSGPRTGASYNEQFF.

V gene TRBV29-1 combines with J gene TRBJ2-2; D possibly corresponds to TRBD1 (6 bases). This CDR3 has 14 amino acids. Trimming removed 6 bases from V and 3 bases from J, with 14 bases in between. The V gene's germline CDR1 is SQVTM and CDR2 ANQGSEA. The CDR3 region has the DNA TGCAGCGTCCTAGCACAGGGTGACACCGGGGAGCTGTTTTTT. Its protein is CSVLAQGDTGELFF.

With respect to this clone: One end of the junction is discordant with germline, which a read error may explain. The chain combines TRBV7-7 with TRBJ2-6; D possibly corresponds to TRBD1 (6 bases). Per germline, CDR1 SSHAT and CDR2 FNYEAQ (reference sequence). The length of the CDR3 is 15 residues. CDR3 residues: CASSLQGGGANVLTF. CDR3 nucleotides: TGTGCTAGCAGCCTACAGGGCGGTGGGGCCAACGTCCTGACTTTC. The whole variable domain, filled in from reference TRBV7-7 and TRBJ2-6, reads GAGVSQSPRYKVTKRGQDVTLRCDPISSHATLYWYQQALGQGPEFLTYFNYEAQPDKSGLPSDRFSAERPEGSISTLTIQRTEQRDSAMYRCASSLQGGGANVLTFGAGSRLTVL.

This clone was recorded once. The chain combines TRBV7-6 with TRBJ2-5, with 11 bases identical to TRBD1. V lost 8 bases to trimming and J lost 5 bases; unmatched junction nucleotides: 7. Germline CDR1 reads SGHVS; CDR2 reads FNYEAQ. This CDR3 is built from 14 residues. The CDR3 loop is CASAGQGAWETQYF. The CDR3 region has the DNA TGTGCCAGCGCCGGACAGGGGGCTTGGGAGACCCAGTACTTC.

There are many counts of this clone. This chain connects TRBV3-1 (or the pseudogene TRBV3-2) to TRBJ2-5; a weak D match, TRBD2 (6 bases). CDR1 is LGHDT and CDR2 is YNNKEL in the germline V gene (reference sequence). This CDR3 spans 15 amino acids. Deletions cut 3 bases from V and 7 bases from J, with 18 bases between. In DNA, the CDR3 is TGTGCCAGCAGCCAGAATTCCGGGACTCTTGGGACCCAGTACTTC. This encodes CASSQNSGTLGTQYF.

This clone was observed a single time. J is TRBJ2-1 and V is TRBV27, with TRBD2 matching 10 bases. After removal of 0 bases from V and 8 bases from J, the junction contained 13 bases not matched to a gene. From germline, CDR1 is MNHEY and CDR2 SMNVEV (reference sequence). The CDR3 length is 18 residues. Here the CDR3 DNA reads TGTGCCAGCAGTTTATCTGGCCTAGCGGGAGCCCTCGAGGATGAGCAGTTCTTC. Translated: CASSLSGLAGALEDEQFF.

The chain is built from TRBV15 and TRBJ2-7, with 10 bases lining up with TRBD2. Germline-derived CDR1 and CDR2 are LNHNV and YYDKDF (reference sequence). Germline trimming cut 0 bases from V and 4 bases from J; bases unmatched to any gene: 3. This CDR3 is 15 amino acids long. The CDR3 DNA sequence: TGTGCCACCAGCAGAGACTTAGCGGGAGGATACGAGCAGTACTTC. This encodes CATSRDLAGGYEQYF.

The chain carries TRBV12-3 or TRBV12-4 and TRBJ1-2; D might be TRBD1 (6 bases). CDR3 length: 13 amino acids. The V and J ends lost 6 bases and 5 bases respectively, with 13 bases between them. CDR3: CASRRGQLYGYTF. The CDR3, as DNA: TGTGCCAGCAGACGCGGACAGCTATATGGCTACACCTTC.

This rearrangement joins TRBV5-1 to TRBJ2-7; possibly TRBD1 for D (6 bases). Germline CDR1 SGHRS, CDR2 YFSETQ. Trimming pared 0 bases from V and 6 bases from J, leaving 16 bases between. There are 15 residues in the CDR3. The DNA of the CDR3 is TGCGCCAGCAGCTTGGTAAGACAGGTTAAGAGCGAGCAGTACTTC. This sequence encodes CASSLVRQVKSEQYF.

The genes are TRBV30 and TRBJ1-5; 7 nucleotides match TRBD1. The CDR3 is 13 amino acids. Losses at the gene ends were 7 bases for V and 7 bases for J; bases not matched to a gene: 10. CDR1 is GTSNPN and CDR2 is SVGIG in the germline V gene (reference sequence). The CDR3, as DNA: TGTGCCTCACAACAGGGGTTGGACCAGCCCCAGCATTTT. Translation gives CASQQGLDQPQHF.

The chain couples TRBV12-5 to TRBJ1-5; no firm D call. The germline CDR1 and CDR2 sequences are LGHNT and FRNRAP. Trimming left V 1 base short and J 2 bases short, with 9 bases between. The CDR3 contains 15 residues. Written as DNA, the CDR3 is TGTGCTAGTGGTTTGGCCAGTCTTGGCAATCAGCCCCAGCATTTT. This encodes CASGLASLGNQPQHF.

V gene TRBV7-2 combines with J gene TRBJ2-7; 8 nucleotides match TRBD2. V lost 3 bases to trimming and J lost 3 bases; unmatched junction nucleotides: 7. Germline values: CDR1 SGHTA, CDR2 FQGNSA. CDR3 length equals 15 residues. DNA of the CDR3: TGTGCCAGCAGCTTTCAGACTAGCGAGAACTACGAGCAGTACTTC. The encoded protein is CASSFQTSENYEQYF. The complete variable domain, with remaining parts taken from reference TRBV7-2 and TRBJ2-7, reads GAGVSQSPSNKVTEKGKDVELRCDPISGHTALYWYRQSLGQGLEFLIYFQGNSAPDKSGLPSDRFSAERTGGSVSTLTIQRTQQEDSAVYLCASSFQTSENYEQYFGPGTRLTVT.

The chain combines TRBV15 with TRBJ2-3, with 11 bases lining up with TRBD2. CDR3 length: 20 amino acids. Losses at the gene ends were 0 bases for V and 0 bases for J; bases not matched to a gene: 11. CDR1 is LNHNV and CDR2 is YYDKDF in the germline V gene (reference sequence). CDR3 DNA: TGTGCCACCAGCAGAGAGAGTGCGGCTAGCGGGAGGATCAGCACAGATACGCAGTATTTT. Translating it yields CATSRESAASGRISTDTQYF.

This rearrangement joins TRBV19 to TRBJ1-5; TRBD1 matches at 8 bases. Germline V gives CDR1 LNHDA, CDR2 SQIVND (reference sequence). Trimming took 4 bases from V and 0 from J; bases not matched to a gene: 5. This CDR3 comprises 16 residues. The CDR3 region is CASSRTDRVSNQPQHF. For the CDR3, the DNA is TGTGCCAGTAGTAGGACGGACAGGGTTAGCAATCAGCCCCAGCATTTT.

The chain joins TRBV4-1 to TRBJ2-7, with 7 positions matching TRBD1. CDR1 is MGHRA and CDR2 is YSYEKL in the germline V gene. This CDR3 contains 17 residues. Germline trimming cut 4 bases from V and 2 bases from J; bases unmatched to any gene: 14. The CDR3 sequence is CASSPGTTGPETYEQYF. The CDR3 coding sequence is TGCGCCAGCAGCCCGGGAACGACAGGGCCCGAAACCTACGAGCAGTACTTC.

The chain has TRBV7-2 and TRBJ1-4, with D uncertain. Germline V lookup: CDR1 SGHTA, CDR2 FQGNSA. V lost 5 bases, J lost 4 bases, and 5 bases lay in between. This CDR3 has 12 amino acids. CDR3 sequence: CASSPINEKLFF. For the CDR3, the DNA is TGTGCCAGCAGCCCCATTAATGAAAAACTGTTTTTT.

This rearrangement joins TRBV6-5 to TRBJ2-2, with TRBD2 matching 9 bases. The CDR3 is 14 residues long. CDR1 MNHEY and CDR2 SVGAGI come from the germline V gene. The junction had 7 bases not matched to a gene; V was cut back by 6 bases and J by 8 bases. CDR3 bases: TGTGCCAGCAGGCAGATTAGCGGGAGTGGGGAGCTGTTTTTT. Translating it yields CASRQISGSGELFF.

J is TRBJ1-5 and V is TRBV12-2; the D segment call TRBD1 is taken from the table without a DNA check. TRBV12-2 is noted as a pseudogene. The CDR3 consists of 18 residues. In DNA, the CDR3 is TGTGCAAGTCGCTTAGATGGGACAGGAATATATAGCAATCAGCCCCAGCATTTT. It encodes CASRLDGTGIYSNQPQHF.

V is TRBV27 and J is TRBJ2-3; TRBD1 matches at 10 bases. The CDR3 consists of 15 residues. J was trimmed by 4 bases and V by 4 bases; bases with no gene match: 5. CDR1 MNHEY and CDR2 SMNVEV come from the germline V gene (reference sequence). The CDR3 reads CASSSAGQGADTQYF. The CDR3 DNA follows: TGTGCCAGCAGTTCCGCCGGACAGGGGGCAGATACGCAGTATTTT.

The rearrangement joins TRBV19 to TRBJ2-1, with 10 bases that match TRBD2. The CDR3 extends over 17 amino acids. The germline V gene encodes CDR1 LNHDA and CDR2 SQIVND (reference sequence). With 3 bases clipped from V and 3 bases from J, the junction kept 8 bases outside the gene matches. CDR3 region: CASSIRGTSGVYNEQFF. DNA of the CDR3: TGTGCCAGTAGTATTCGGGGTACTAGCGGGGTCTACAATGAGCAGTTCTTC.

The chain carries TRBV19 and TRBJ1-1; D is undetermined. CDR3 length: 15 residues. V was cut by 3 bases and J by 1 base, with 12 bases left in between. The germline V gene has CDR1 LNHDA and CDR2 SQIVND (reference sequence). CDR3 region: CASSISGSPNTEAFF. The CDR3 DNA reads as TGTGCCAGTAGTATCTCCGGGTCTCCGAACACTGAAGCTTTCTTT.

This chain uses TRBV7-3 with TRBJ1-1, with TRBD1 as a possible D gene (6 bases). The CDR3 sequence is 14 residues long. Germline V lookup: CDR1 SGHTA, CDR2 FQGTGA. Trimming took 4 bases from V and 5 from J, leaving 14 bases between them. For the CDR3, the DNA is TGTGCCAGCAGCTCAACCCCTGGACAGACTGAAGCTTTCTTT. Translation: CASSSTPGQTEAFF.